This entry describes one T cell receptor (beta chain). These data belong to a study of blood T cell repertoires in COVID-19. The data were produced by immunoSEQ multiplex PCR, yet TCRdb's version contains in-frame clones alone and is incomplete. The sample has about 200,000 clones, approximately 90% seen once. Germline lookup yields CDR1 SGHRS and CDR2 YFSETQ. Trimming cost V 4 bases and J 8 bases; bases outside gene matches: 11. The CDR3 has 15 amino acids. The chain joins TRBV5-1 to TRBJ1-5, with 8 nucleotides matching TRBD1. This sequence was found in a man aged 35 to 55 with active or convalescent COVID-19. The sample comprised peripheral blood. CDR3 DNA sequence: TGCGCCAGCAGCGCGTCTACAGGGGGTAGGGAGCCCCAGCATTTT. The encoded protein is CASSASTGGREPQHF.